Following are 30 T cell receptor beta chains from one sample sequenced in a study of early T cells in non-severe SARS-CoV-2 infection. TCRdb reprocessed the 5' RACE reads via MiXCR and lists one record per CDR3 protein. The sample carries about 16,000 distinct CDR3 sequences, more than 5% recorded once. The sample taken for sequencing was whole blood. The origin of the receptors is an adult who was a healthcare worker with PCR-confirmed SARS-CoV-2 infection or an uninfected control (not recorded which).

Many counts were recorded for this clonotype. The CDR3 DNA follows: TGTGCCAGCAGCCGGACGGGCGGGGACAATCAGCCCCAGCATTTT. It specifies CASSRTGGDNQPQHF. The rearrangement links TRBV7-8 to TRBJ1-5, with unresolved D. The CDR3 contains 15 residues. Germline CDR1 is SGHVS and CDR2 is FQNEAQ. V dropped 5 bases and J dropped 3 bases, with 14 bases sitting between them.

This clonotype has ten or more counts. The genes are TRBV2 and TRBJ2-3, with D possibly matching TRBD2 (6 bases). This CDR3 spans 15 amino acids. CDR1 and CDR2 from the germline V gene are SNHLY and FYNNEI. Between the trimmed V and J ends, which lost 3 bases and 0 bases, there was a span of 10 bases. This CDR3 reads CASSDSGPSTDTQYF. DNA of the CDR3: TGTGCCAGCAGTGACAGCGGGCCTAGCACAGATACGCAGTATTTT.

This clonotype has just a few counts. The CDR3 is CASSLDGSSGELFF. The CDR3 coding sequence is TGTGCCAGCAGCTTAGATGGGTCCTCCGGGGAGCTGTTTTTT. This chain connects TRBV7-9 to TRBJ2-2; no definite D call. Trimming pared 1 base from V and 6 bases from J, leaving 9 bases between. The CDR3 is made up of 14 amino acids. Germline V gene lookup returns CDR1 SEHNR and CDR2 FQNEAQ (reference sequence).

This clonotype is medium-sized within its sample. The chain uses TRBV4-3 and TRBJ1-2; no definite D call. Trimming left V 5 bases short and J 2 bases short, with 15 bases between. Germline V gene data show CDR1 as LGHNA and CDR2 as YSLEER. CDR3 length equals 15 residues. The CDR3 region has the DNA TGCGCCAGCAGCATGGGAGAGGGAATCAACTATGGCTACACCTTC. Its protein product is CASSMGEGINYGYTF.

By sample share, this clonotype is medium-sized. The chain joins TRBV29-1 to TRBJ2-1; D is ambiguous. The V gene's germline CDR1 is SQVTM and CDR2 ANQGSEA. This CDR3 is 13 amino acids long. V lost 3 bases and J 3 bases, leaving 9 bases between the germline ends. CDR3 bases: TGCAGCGTTGAGAAACAGAACTACAATGAGCAGTTCTTC. It specifies CSVEKQNYNEQFF.

For this clonotype: A read error may explain this, as a much larger clone is one base away. The chain is built from TRBV6-1 and TRBJ2-3; D gene uncertain. V gave up 1 base and J gave up 1 base, with 6 bases separating them. The CDR3 covers 14 residues. The germline CDR1 and CDR2 sequences are MNHNS and SASEGT. This chain's CDR3 is CASSEGSGTDTQYF. The CDR3 region has the DNA TGTGCCAGCAGTGAAGGGTCAGGCACAGATACGCAGTATTTT.

This clonotype showed up many times. This rearrangement joins TRBV4-3 to TRBJ1-5, with D possibly being TRBD1 (6 bases). Germline values: CDR1 LGHNA, CDR2 YSLEER. Trimming took 3 bases from V and 3 from J, leaving 12 bases between them. The CDR3 has 15 residues. This CDR3 is CASSQTTGNNQPQHF. CDR3 in DNA: TGCGCCAGCAGCCAGACAACAGGGAACAATCAGCCCCAGCATTTT.

The J gene is TRBJ2-1, the V gene TRBV5-5; possible D gene TRBD2, 5 bases. The CDR3 is 15 amino acids. The germline V gene has CDR1 SGHKS and CDR2 YYEKEE (reference sequence). V was pared by 0 bases and J by 6 bases, with 13 bases between. The CDR3 coding sequence is TGTGCCAGCAGCTTGGATCGTCTAGCCGGCAATGAGCAGTTCTTC. As protein: CASSLDRLAGNEQFF. The whole variable domain, filled in from reference TRBV5-5 and TRBJ2-1, reads DAGVTQSPTHLIKTRGQQVTLRCSPISGHKSVSWYQQVLGQGPQFIFQYYEKEERGRGNFPDRFSARQFPNYSSELNVNALLLGDSALYLCASSLDRLAGNEQFFGPGTRLTVL.

Ten or more counts support this clonotype. The J gene is TRBJ1-5, the V gene TRBV3-1, with 9 positions matching TRBD1. Trimming removed 5 bases from V and 4 bases from J; junction bases left unmatched: 3. Germline CDR1 LGHDT, CDR2 YNNKEL (reference sequence). The length of the CDR3 is 14 residues. CDR3 DNA: TGTGCCAGCAGCTCCGGGACAGGGAATCAGCCCCAGCATTTT. Translating it yields CASSSGTGNQPQHF.

This clonotype was recorded many times. CDR3: CASSSMGSSYNEQFF. CDR3 bases: TGTGCCAGCAGCTCCATGGGGAGCTCCTACAATGAGCAGTTCTTC. This rearrangement joins TRBV7-2 to TRBJ2-1; tentative D call: TRBD2 (5 bases). V was clipped by 4 bases and J by 0 bases, with 10 bases between them. CDR3 length: 15 amino acids. The germline V gene has CDR1 SGHTA and CDR2 FQGNSA.

In this sample, this clonotype is medium-sized (0.01 to 0.1%). The gene calls are TRBV9 and TRBJ2-3; TRBD1 matches at 7 bases. Germline assignment: CDR1 SGDLS and CDR2 YYNGEE. The CDR3 is 15 amino acids. The V segment lost 3 bases and the J segment 0 bases; nucleotides outside the gene matches: 4. CDR3 amino acids: CASSGGQTSTDTQYF. The CDR3 DNA is TGTGCCAGCAGCGGGGGACAGACGAGCACAGATACGCAGTATTTT. Looking up the rest from reference TRBV9 and TRBJ2-3 gives the full variable domain: DSGVTQTPKHLITATGQRVTLRCSPRSGDLSVYWYQQSLDQGLQFLIQYYNGEERAKGNILERFSAQQFPDLHSELNLSSLELGDSALYFCASSGGQTSTDTQYFGPGTRLTVL.

Only a few counts were recorded for this clonotype. The chain couples TRBV7-8 to TRBJ2-7; D may be TRBD2 (6 bases). Looked up from germline, CDR1 is SGHVS and CDR2 is FQNEAQ. Trimming removed 3 bases from V and 2 bases from J, with 11 bases in between. This CDR3 region has 14 residues. CDR3 amino acids: CASSLGGYTYEQYV. CDR3 sequence (DNA): TGTGCCAGCAGCTTGGGGGGATACACCTACGAGCAGTACGTC.

The table lists this clonotype with many counts. V is TRBV28 and J is TRBJ1-5, with D uncertain. Germline V gives CDR1 MDHEN, CDR2 SYDVKM. V was clipped by 4 bases and J by 6 bases, with 13 bases between them. The CDR3 has 14 amino acids. In DNA form, the CDR3 reads TGTGCCAGCAGTTCGGGTCGGGTTGGTCAGCCCCAGCATTTT. Its protein product is CASSSGRVGQPQHF. Using reference TRBV28 and TRBJ1-5 for the parts outside the CDR3, the full variable domain is DVKVTQSSRYLVKRTGEKVFLECVQDMDHENMFWYRQDPGLGLRLIYFSYDVKMKEKGDIPEGYSVSREKKERFSLILESASTNQTSMYLCASSSGRVGQPQHFGDGTRLSIL.

This clonotype was observed at least ten times. The chain combines TRBV24-1 with TRBJ2-3, with TRBD1 matching over 7 bases. In germline, CDR1 is KGHDR, CDR2 SFDVKD. The ends lost 3 bases at V and 2 bases at J; junction bases unmatched: 4. The CDR3 consists of 15 residues. The CDR3 DNA sequence: TGTGCCACCAGTGATCCCGGGACAGTCACAGATACGCAGTATTTT. Its protein product is CATSDPGTVTDTQYF.

This clonotype was observed a handful of times. This sequence joins TRBV28 and TRBJ2-7, with D unclear. The germline gives CDR1 MDHEN, CDR2 SYDVKM. The CDR3 length is 12 residues. V lost 7 bases and J lost 3, with 10 bases in between. CDR3 sequence (DNA): TGTGCCAGCAATTGGGCCAACTACGAGCAGTACTTC. Its translation is CASNWANYEQYF.

This clonotype has ten or more counts. This chain joins TRBV28 and TRBJ2-2; TRBD1 is a possible D gene (5 bases). From germline, CDR1 is MDHEN and CDR2 SYDVKM. CDR3 length: 14 residues. V shed 2 bases and J shed 4 bases, with 8 bases lying between them. The CDR3 DNA follows: TGTGCCAGCAGTTTAGGACACAGCACCGGGGAGCTGTTTTTT. Its translation: CASSLGHSTGELFF.

By proportion, this clonotype is medium-sized. The rearrangement links TRBV18 to TRBJ2-1; 8 positions agree with TRBD1. V shed 4 bases and J 7 bases; nucleotides not matched to a gene: 3. The germline V gene has CDR1 KGHSH and CDR2 LQKENI. The CDR3 covers 13 residues. CDR3 DNA sequence: TGTGCCAGCTCACTGGACAGGGAGAATGAGCAGTTCTTC. It translates to CASSLDRENEQFF.

By proportion, this clonotype is medium-sized. The CDR3 loop is CASSFGGGTTEAFF. The CDR3 coding sequence is TGTGCCAGCAGTTTTGGGGGGGGGACCACTGAAGCTTTCTTT. The chain is built from TRBV12-3 or TRBV12-4 and TRBJ1-1, with D possibly TRBD1 on 5 matching bases. The CDR3 has 14 amino acids. V lost 3 bases, J lost 4 bases, and 12 bases lay in between.

This clonotype appeared many times. This chain uses TRBV27 with TRBJ2-3, with a weak D call TRBD2 (6 bases). The germline V gene encodes CDR1 MNHEY and CDR2 SMNVEV (reference sequence). The CDR3 sequence is 17 residues long. The V gene lost 5 bases and the J gene lost 0 bases, with 18 bases spanning the gap. CDR3 sequence: CASSKPLLSGSTDTQYF. The DNA for the CDR3 is TGTGCCAGCAGTAAACCCCTTCTTAGCGGTAGCACAGATACGCAGTATTTT.

This sequence joins TRBV11-3 and TRBJ1-3; D is unresolved. CDR1 and CDR2 (germline): SGHNT, YENEEA. V was shortened by 4 bases and J by 0 bases, with 13 bases between the two germline ends. The CDR3 extends over 16 amino acids. This CDR3 is CASSYRRLVSGNTIYF. Here the CDR3 DNA reads TGTGCCAGCAGCTACCGGCGATTAGTCTCTGGAAACACCATATATTTT.

This clonotype showed up just once. This chain links TRBV5-1 with TRBJ1-1, with 7 bases lining up with TRBD1. The CDR3 length is 14 residues. V trimming: 8 bases; J trimming: 3 bases; junction bases outside the gene matches: 10. Germline-derived CDR1 and CDR2 are SGHRS and YFSETQ. The CDR3, as DNA: TGCGCCAGTGCCCCGGCAGGGGGGGACACTGAAGCTTTCTTT. Encoded protein: CASAPAGGDTEAFF.

This clonotype was seen more than once but under ten times. This chain connects TRBV21-1 to TRBJ2-1. TRBV21-1 is shown as a pseudogene. The CDR3 consists of 15 residues. This CDR3 is CASSPSGSSYNEQFF. CDR3 nucleotides: TGTGCCAGCAGCCCAAGCGGGAGCTCCTACAATGAGCAGTTCTTC.

This clonotype qualifies as medium-sized. J is TRBJ2-3 and V is TRBV4-3; the D is unclear. CDR3 length equals 16 residues. Germline CDR1 reads LGHNA; CDR2 reads YSLEER. V shed 0 bases and J shed 4 bases, with 14 bases lying between them. Here the CDR3 DNA reads TGCGCCAGCAGCCAAGATGGCCAAGCGTGGGCAGATACGCAGTATTTT. It translates to CASSQDGQAWADTQYF.

This clonotype occurred many times. J is TRBJ2-7 and V is TRBV20-1; 7 bases are a match to TRBD1. After removal of 4 bases from V and 4 bases from J, the junction contained 7 bases not matched to a gene. CDR1 is DFQATT and CDR2 is SNEGSKA in the germline V gene (reference sequence). CDR3 length: 13 amino acids. CDR3 protein: CSAMGQNNYEQYV. The CDR3 DNA reads as TGCAGTGCTATGGGACAGAACAATTACGAGCAGTACGTC.

This clonotype was counted at least ten times. The chain combines TRBV4-1 with TRBJ2-1; 7 nucleotides agree with TRBD2. Germline V lookup: CDR1 MGHRA, CDR2 YSYEKL. The CDR3 totals 16 residues. The ends lost 1 base at V and 0 bases at J; junction bases unmatched: 3. The CDR3 nucleotides are TGCGCCAGCAGCCAAGCAAGCGGGATCTCCTACAATGAGCAGTTCTTC. The encoded protein is CASSQASGISYNEQFF.

The V gene is TRBV2, the J gene TRBJ1-5; 9 positions agree with TRBD1. Germline CDR1 and CDR2: SNHLY and FYNNEI. Losses at the gene ends were 8 bases for V and 9 bases for J; bases not matched to a gene: 11. The CDR3 runs to 14 residues. The CDR3: CASGQQGASGPQHF. CDR3 sequence (DNA): TGTGCCAGCGGACAACAGGGGGCTTCGGGGCCCCAGCATTTT. The variable domain in full, with the rest retrieved from reference TRBV2 and TRBJ1-5, is EPEVTQTPSHQVTQMGQEVILRCVPISNHLYFYWYRQILGQKVEFLVSFYNNEISEKSEIFDDQFSVERPDGSNFTLKIRSTKLEDSAMYFCASGQQGASGPQHFGDGTRLSIL.

This clonotype was found a few times. The chain is built from TRBV7-8 and TRBJ2-2; D is possibly TRBD2 (5 bases). V dropped 7 bases and J dropped 8 bases, with 20 bases sitting between them. Germline CDR1 and CDR2: SGHVS and FQNEAQ. The CDR3 spans 15 residues. In DNA, the CDR3 is TGTGCCAGCACCCTCCAGTCGACTACTCTGGGGGAGCTGTTTTTT. It is translated as CASTLQSTTLGELFF.

This clonotype has only a few counts. The genes are TRBV30 and TRBJ2-1, with 10 positions matching TRBD2. V shed 1 base and J 4 bases; nucleotides not matched to a gene: 10. Germline CDR1 is GTSNPN and CDR2 is SVGIG (reference sequence). The CDR3 runs 17 residues. The CDR3 loop reads CAWSGRLAGRVYNEQFF. Here the CDR3 DNA reads TGTGCCTGGAGTGGTAGACTAGCGGGCAGAGTATACAATGAGCAGTTCTTC.

This clonotype was counted a few times. The chain joins TRBV20-1 to TRBJ2-3; no clear D. Trimming took off 5 bases at V and 0 bases at J, with 6 bases between the two ends. The CDR3 has 12 amino acids. CDR1 DFQATT and CDR2 SNEGSKA come from the germline V gene (reference sequence). This CDR3 reads CSADASTDTQYF. In DNA, the CDR3 is TGCAGTGCTGACGCGAGCACAGATACGCAGTATTTT.

This clonotype rates as medium-sized. The V call is TRBV4-1, the J call TRBJ2-1; no firm D call. The V end lost 5 bases, the J end lost 5 bases, and 13 bases lay between the germline ends. CDR1 and CDR2 (germline): MGHRA, YSYEKL. CDR3 size: 14 residues. CDR3 nucleotides: TGCGCCAGCAGCTCCCGGGCCTCGGACAATGAGCAGTTCTTC. Translating it yields CASSSRASDNEQFF.